This is a list of T cell receptor beta chains from one sample in a study of blood T cell repertoires in COVID-19. This table comes from immunoSEQ multiplex PCR, and its TCRdb copy is limited to in-frame clones, with some not included. The table has about 9,600 clones, 80% to 90% seen once. Sequenced: peripheral blood. All receptors come from a human donor in a cohort sampled during active COVID-19. The CDR3 runs from the conserved cysteine through the conserved F or W. D genes are given only for firm matches. Where a row states a size, it is once, few, many or the class of an expanded clone; other rows omit it.

J gene,V gene,D gene,CDR3 length,clone size,CDR3 DNA,CDR3 protein
TRBJ1-5,TRBV10-3,TRBD1,15,NA,TGTGCCATCAGTGAGCCGGACAGGGATGGGCAGCCCCAGCATTTT,CAISEPDRDGQPQHF
TRBJ2-7,TRBV29-1,NA,12,NA,TGCAGCGTTGAAGACAGGGGCTACGAGCAGTACTTC,CSVEDRGYEQYF
TRBJ2-2,TRBV7-6,TRBD2,16,NA,TGTGCCAGCAGCTTAGTTAGCGGGGGGGCCACCGGGGAGCTGTTTTTT,CASSLVSGGATGELFF
TRBJ2-1,TRBV28,TRBD2,14,NA,TGTGCCAGCAGTTTCCGGACTAGATTCAATGAGCAGTTCTTC,CASSFRTRFNEQFF
TRBJ1-2,TRBV29-1,TRBD1,13,NA,TGCAGCGTTGGGGACAGGGGTGACTATGGCTACACCTTC,CSVGDRGDYGYTF
TRBJ2-1,TRBV18,NA,11,NA,TGTGCCAGCTCACCGGAACGGCGGGCGTTCTTC,CASSPERRAFF
TRBJ1-4,TRBV28,NA,14,NA,TGTGCCAGCAGTCAACGGGGAGCTAATGAAAAACTGTTTTTT,CASSQRGANEKLFF
TRBJ2-3,TRBV9,TRBD2,15,NA,TGTGCCAGCAGCGTTGGCGGGGGGAGCACAGATACGCAGTATTTT,CASSVGGGSTDTQYF
TRBJ2-7,TRBV28,NA,14,NA,TGTGCCAGCAGTTTAGCGGACTGGGCCTACGAGCAGTACTTC,CASSLADWAYEQYF
TRBJ1-2,TRBV5-1,NA,13,NA,TGCGCCAGCGGACCAGACGGGGGCTATGGCTACACCTTC,CASGPDGGYGYTF
TRBJ1-2,TRBV19,TRBD1,15,once,TGTGCCAGTAGTTCTAGTTCAGGGGGCGACTATGGCTACACCTTC,CASSSSSGGDYGYTF
TRBJ2-2,TRBV5-1,NA,14,NA,TGCGCCAGCAGCTTGCGGGGTTCAGCCGGGGAGCTGTTTTTT,CASSLRGSAGELFF